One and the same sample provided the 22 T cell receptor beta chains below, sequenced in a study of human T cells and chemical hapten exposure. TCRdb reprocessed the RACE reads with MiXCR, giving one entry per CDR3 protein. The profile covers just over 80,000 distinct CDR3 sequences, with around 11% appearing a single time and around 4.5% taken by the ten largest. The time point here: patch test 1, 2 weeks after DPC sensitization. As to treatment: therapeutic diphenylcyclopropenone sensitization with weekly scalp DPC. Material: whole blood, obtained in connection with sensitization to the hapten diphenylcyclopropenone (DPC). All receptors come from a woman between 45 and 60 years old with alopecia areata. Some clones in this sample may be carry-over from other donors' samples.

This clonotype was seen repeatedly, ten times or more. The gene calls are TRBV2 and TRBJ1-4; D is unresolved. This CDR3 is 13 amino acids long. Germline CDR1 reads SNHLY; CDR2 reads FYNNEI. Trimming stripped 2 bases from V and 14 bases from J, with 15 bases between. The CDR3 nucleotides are TGTGCCAGCAGTGAACTGAGGCCCTCGACGCTGTTTTTT. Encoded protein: CASSELRPSTLFF.

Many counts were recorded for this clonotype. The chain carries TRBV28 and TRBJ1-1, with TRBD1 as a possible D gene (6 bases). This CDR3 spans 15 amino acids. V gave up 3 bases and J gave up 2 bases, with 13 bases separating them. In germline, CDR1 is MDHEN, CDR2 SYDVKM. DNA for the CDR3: TGTGCCAGCAGTTTTGGCGGGGGCCCCAACACTGAAGCTTTCTTT. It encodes CASSFGGGPNTEAFF.

CDR3 sequence: CASSRGYGGRSASDEQYF. The CDR3 DNA sequence: TGCGCCAGCAGTCGAGGCTACGGGGGGAGAAGTGCGAGCGACGAGCAGTACTTC. V gene TRBV4-1 combines with J gene TRBJ2-7; 7 bases are shared with TRBD2. The CDR3 extends over 18 amino acids. CDR1 is MGHRA and CDR2 is YSYEKL in the germline V gene. The ends lost 6 bases at V and 5 bases at J; junction bases unmatched: 22.

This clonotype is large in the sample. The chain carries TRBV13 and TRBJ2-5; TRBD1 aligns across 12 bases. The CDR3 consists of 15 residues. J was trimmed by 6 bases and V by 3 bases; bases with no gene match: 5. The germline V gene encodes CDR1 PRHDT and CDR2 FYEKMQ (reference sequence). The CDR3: CASSLGTGGGKTQYF. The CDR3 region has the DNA TGTGCCAGCAGCTTGGGGACAGGGGGCGGGAAGACCCAGTACTTC. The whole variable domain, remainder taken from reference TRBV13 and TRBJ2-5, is AAGVIQSPRHLIKEKRETATLKCYPIPRHDTVYWYQQGPGQDPQFLISFYEKMQSDKGSIPDRFSAQQFSDYHSELNMSSLELGDSALYFCASSLGTGGGKTQYFGPGTRLLVL.

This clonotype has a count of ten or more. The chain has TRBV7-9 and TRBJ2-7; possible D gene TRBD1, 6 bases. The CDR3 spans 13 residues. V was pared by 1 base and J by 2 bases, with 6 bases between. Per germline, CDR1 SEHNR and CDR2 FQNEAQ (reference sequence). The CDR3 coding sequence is TGTGCCAGCAGCTTAGACAGGGCCTACGAGCAGTACTTC. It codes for CASSLDRAYEQYF.

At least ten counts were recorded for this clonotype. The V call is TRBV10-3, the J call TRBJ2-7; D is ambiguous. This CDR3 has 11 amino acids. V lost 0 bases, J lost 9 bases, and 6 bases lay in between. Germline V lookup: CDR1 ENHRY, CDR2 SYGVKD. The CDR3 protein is CAISESSLQYF. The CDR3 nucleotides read TGTGCCATCAGTGAGTCCAGTTTGCAGTACTTC.

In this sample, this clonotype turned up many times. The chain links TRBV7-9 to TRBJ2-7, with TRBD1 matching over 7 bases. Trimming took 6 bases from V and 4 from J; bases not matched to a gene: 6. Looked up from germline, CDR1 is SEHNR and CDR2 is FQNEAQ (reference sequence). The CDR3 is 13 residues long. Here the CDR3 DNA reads TGTGCCAGCAGTCTAGACAGGGTTTACGAGCAGTACTTC. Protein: CASSLDRVYEQYF.

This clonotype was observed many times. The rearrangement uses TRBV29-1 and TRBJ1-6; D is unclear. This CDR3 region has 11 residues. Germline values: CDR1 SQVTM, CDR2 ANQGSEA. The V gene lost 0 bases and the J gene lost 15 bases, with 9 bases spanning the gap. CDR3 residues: CSVEEEGGLHF. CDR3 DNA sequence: TGCAGCGTTGAAGAGGAGGGCGGCCTCCACTTT.

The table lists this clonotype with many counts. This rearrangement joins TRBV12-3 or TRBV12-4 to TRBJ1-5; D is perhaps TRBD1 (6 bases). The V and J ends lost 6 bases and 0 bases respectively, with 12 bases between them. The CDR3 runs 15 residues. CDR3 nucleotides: TGTGCCAGCAGCAGGGGACGGAATAGCAATCAGCCCCAGCATTTT. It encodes CASSRGRNSNQPQHF.

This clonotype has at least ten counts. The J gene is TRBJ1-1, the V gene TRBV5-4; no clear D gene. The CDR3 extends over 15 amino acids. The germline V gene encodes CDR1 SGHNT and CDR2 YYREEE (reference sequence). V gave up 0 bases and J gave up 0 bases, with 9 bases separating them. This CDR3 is CASSLVAVMNTEAFF. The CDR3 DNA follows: TGTGCCAGCAGCTTGGTGGCAGTCATGAACACTGAAGCTTTCTTT.

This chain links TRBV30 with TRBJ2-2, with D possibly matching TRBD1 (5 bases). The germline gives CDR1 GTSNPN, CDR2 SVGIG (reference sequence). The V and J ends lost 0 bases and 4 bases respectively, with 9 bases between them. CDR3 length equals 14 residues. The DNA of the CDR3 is TGTGCCTGGAGTGTACAAGGGGTCACCGGGGAGCTGTTTTTT. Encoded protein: CAWSVQGVTGELFF.

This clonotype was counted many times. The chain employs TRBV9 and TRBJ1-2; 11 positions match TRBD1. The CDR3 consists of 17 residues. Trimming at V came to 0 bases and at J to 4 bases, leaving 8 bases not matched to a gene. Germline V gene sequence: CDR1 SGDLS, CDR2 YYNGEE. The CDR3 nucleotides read TGTGCCAGCAGCGTAGCTACATATGGGACAGGGGGCTATGGCTACACCTTC. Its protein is CASSVATYGTGGYGYTF. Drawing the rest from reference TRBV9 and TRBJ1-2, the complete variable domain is DSGVTQTPKHLITATGQRVTLRCSPRSGDLSVYWYQQSLDQGLQFLIQYYNGEERAKGNILERFSAQQFPDLHSELNLSSLELGDSALYFCASSVATYGTGGYGYTFGSGTRLTVV.

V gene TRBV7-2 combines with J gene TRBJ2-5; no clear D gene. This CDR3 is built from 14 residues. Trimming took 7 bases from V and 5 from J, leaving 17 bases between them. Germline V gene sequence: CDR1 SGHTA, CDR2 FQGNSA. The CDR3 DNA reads TGTGCCAGCACCCGGTTGGATTCGAGGGAGACCCAGTACTTC. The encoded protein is CASTRLDSRETQYF.

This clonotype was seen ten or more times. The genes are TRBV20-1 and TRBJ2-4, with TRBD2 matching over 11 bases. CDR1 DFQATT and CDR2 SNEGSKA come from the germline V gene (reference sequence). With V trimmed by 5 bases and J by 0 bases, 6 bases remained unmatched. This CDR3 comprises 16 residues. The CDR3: CSAGTSGSLAKNIQYF. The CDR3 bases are TGCAGTGCTGGGACTAGCGGCAGTCTAGCCAAAAACATTCAGTACTTC.

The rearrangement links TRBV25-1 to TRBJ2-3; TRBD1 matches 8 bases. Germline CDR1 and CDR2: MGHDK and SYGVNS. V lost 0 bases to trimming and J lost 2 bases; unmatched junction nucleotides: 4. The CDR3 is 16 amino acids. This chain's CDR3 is CASSEYGQGLTDTQYF. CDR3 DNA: TGTGCCAGCAGTGAATATGGACAGGGACTCACAGATACGCAGTATTTT.

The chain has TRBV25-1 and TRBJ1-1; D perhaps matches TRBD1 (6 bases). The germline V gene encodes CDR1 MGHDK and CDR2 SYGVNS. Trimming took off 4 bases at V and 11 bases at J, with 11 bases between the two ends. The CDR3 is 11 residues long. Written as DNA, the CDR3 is TGTGCCAGCAGTGCAGGGGAGTGGGCTTTCTTT. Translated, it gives CASSAGEWAFF.

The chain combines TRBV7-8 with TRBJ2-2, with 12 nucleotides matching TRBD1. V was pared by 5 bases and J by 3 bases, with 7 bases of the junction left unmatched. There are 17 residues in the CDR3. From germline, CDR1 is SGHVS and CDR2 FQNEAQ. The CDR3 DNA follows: TGTGCCAGCAGCACCGAAGGGACAGGGGGCTACACCGGGGAGCTGTTTTTT. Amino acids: CASSTEGTGGYTGELFF.

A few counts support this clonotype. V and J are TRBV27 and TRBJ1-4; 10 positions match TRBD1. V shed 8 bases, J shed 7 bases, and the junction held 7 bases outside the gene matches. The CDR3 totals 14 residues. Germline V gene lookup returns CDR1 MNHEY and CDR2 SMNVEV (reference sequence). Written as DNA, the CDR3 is TGTGCCAGCGGAAGGACAGGGGGAAGTGAAAAACTGTTTTTT. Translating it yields CASGRTGGSEKLFF.

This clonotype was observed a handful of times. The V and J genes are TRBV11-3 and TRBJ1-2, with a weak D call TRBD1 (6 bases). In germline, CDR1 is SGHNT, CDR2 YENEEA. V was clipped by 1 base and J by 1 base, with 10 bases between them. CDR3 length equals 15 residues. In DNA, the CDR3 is TGTGCCAGCAGCTTAGGGGGGCCTGATAACTATGGCTACACCTTC. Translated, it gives CASSLGGPDNYGYTF.

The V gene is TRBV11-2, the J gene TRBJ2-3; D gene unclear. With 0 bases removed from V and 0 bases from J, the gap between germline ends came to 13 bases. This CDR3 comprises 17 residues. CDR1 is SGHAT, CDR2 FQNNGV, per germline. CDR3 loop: CASSLEELARSTDTQYF. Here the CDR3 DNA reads TGTGCCAGCAGCTTAGAGGAGCTTGCTAGGAGCACAGATACGCAGTATTTT.

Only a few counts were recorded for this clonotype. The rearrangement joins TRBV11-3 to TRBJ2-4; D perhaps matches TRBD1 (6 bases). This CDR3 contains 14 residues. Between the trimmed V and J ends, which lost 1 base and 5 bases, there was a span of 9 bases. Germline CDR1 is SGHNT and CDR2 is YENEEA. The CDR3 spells CASSLGGQQNIQYF. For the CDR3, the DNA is TGTGCCAGCAGCTTAGGCGGACAGCAAAACATTCAGTACTTC.

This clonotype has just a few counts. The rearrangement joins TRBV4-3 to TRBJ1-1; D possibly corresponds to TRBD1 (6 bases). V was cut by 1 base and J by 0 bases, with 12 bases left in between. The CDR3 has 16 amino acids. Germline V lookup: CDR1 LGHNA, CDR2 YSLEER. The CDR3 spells CASSQAARGMNTEAFF. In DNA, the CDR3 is TGCGCCAGCAGCCAAGCCGCCAGGGGCATGAACACTGAAGCTTTCTTT.